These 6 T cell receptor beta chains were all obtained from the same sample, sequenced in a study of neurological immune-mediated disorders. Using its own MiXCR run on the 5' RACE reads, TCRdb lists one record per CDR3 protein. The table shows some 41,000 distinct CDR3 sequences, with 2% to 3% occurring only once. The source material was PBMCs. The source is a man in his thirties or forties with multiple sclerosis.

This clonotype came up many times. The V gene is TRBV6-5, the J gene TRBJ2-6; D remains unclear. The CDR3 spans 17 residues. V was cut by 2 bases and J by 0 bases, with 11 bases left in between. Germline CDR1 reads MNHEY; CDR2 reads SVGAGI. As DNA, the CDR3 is TGTGCCAGCAGTTACCCGCCCGGACGCTCTGGGGCCAACGTCCTGACTTTC. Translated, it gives CASSYPPGRSGANVLTF.

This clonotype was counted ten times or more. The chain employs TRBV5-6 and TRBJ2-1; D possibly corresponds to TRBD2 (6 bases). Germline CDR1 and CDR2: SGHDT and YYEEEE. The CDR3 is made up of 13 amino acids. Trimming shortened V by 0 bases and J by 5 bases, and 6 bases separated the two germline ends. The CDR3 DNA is TGTGCCAGCAGCTTGGTAGCGGACAATGAGCAGTTCTTC. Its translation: CASSLVADNEQFF.

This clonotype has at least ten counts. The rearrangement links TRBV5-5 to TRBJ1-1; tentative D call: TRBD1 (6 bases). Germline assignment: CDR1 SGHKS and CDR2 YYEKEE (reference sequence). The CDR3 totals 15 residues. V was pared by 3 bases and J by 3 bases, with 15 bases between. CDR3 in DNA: TGTGCCAGCAGCTCTCGGGGCAGGGGTGACACTGAAGCTTTCTTT. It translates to CASSSRGRGDTEAFF.

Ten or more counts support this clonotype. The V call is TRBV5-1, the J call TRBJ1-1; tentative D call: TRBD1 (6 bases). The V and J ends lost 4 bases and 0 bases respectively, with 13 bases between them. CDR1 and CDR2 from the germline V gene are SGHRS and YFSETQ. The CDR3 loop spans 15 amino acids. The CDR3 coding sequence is TGCGCCAGCAGCCCTTTCCAGGGGCTGAACACTGAAGCTTTCTTT. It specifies CASSPFQGLNTEAFF. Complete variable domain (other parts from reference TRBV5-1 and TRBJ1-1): KAGVTQTPRYLIKTRGQQVTLSCSPISGHRSVSWYQQTPGQGLQFLFEYFSETQRNKGNFPGRFSGRQFSNSRSEMNVSTLELGDSALYLCASSPFQGLNTEAFFGQGTRLTVV.

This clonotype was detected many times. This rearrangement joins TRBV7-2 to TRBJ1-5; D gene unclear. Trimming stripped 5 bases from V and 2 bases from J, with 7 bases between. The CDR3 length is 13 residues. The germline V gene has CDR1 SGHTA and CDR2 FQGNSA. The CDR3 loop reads CASSPWGNQPQHF. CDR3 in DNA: TGTGCCAGCAGCCCCTGGGGCAATCAGCCCCAGCATTTT. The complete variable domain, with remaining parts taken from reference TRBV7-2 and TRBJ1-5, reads GAGVSQSPSNKVTEKGKDVELRCDPISGHTALYWYRQSLGQGLEFLIYFQGNSAPDKSGLPSDRFSAERTGGSVSTLTIQRTQQEDSAVYLCASSPWGNQPQHFGDGTRLSIL.

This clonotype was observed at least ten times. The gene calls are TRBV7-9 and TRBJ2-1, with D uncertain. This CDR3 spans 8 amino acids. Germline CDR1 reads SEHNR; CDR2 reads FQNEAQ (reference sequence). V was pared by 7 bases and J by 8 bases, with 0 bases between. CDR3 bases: TGTGCCAGCAATGAGCAGTTCTTC. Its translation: CASNEQFF.